The 8 T cell receptor beta chains presented below share a single source sample, sequenced in a study of T cells in Graves' hyperthyroidism and ophthalmopathy. TCR beta CDR3 regions were amplified from RNA. Using the HTBI primer set, a first-round RT-PCR was run on the TCR CDR3. TCRdb independently ran MiXCR on the multiplex PCR reads; one entry per CDR3 protein. The data contain about 480,000 distinct CDR3 sequences, 13% to 15% of them singletons. Sequenced: blood. The receptors derive from a woman under 30 with Graves' hyperthyroidism.

The V call is TRBV6-1, the J call TRBJ1-1, with 7 bases fitting TRBD1. Germline V gene sequence: CDR1 MNHNS, CDR2 SASEGT. The V and J ends lost 5 bases and 4 bases, in that order; junction bases with no gene match: 13. This CDR3 region has 16 residues. CDR3 DNA: TGTGCCAGCAGTAGCTATTCCTTCGACAGGGCCACTGAAGCTTTCTTT. It translates to CASSSYSFDRATEAFF.

Points on this clonotype: With a much larger clone just one base away, this may be a read error. V and J are TRBV20-1 and TRBJ2-5; perhaps TRBD2 as D (5 bases). CDR3 length: 15 residues. CDR1 DFQATT and CDR2 SNEGSKA come from the germline V gene (reference sequence). The CDR3 nucleotides are TGCGGTGCTAGCCTGCCCGGGTACTGGCAAGAGACCCAGTACTTC. This codes for CGASLPGYWQETQYF.

Details on this clonotype: This CDR3 fails to terminate in the conserved phenylalanine or tryptophan, so it likely reflects a read error. The chain is built from TRBV12-3 or TRBV12-4 and TRBJ2-3, with 10 bases identical to TRBD2. This CDR3 has 15 amino acids. With 6 bases clipped from V and 1 base from J, the junction kept 4 bases outside the gene matches. The CDR3 bases are TGTGCCAGCAGACGACTAGCGGGCCGCACAGATACGCAGTATCTT. Amino acid sequence: CASRRLAGRTDTQYL.

Only a few counts were recorded for this clonotype. The genes are TRBV5-1 and TRBJ2-1, with TRBD2 matching 7 bases. The V and J ends lost 4 bases and 10 bases, in that order; junction bases with no gene match: 11. The CDR3 runs 14 residues. The germline CDR1 and CDR2 sequences are SGHRS and YFSETQ. The CDR3 loop reads CASSPRRLAAEQFF. The CDR3 nucleotides are TGCGCCAGCAGCCCCCGGAGGCTAGCGGCAGAGCAGTTCTTC.

This CDR3 reads CASKKDRGWSYEQYF. The CDR3 DNA reads as TGTGCCAGCAAGAAAGACAGGGGGTGGTCCTACGAGCAGTACTTC. The chain is built from TRBV27 and TRBJ2-7; TRBD1 matches 9 bases. From germline, CDR1 is MNHEY and CDR2 SMNVEV (reference sequence). J was trimmed by 1 base and V by 7 bases; bases with no gene match: 8. This CDR3 is built from 15 residues.

This clonotype was observed many times. This chain uses TRBV7-3 with TRBJ1-1; no reliable D call. The germline gives CDR1 SGHTA, CDR2 FQGTGA. This CDR3 region has 15 residues. The V end lost 6 bases, the J end lost 4 bases, and 18 bases lay between the germline ends. The CDR3 nucleotides are TGTGCCAGCAGACCCACCGACATGTCGGGCACTGAAGCTTTCTTT. Its protein is CASRPTDMSGTEAFF.

The V call is TRBV5-1, the J call TRBJ1-1; 7 positions match TRBD1. CDR1 and CDR2 (germline): SGHRS, YFSETQ. V was clipped by 4 bases and J by 6 bases; unmatched bases: 6. The CDR3 is 13 residues long. This CDR3 reads CASSVQGISEAFF. For the CDR3, the DNA is TGCGCCAGCAGCGTACAGGGGATTTCTGAAGCTTTCTTT. Full variable domain (rest looked up from reference TRBV5-1 and TRBJ1-1): KAGVTQTPRYLIKTRGQQVTLSCSPISGHRSVSWYQQTPGQGLQFLFEYFSETQRNKGNFPGRFSGRQFSNSRSEMNVSTLELGDSALYLCASSVQGISEAFFGQGTRLTVV.

This clonotype has ten or more counts. The chain joins TRBV13 to TRBJ1-3; D is ambiguous. The CDR3 has 17 residues. V shed 1 base and J shed 0 bases, with 13 bases lying between them. Germline values: CDR1 PRHDT, CDR2 FYEKMQ (reference sequence). The CDR3, as DNA: TGTGCCAGCAGCTTAGAGGGAGGAGGAACCTCTGGAAACACCATATATTTT. Translation gives CASSLEGGGTSGNTIYF.